The present entry profiles one T cell receptor beta chain with its context. Its antigen is as yet unknown. The record originates from a study of T cell responses to AZD1222 COVID-19 vaccine. Study-wide results and caveats: Targets within unmutated variant regions were reportedly found for nearly half of spike-specific TCRs. Just five to seven AZD1222 recipients tested seropositive at baseline. Clonal diversity was possibly underestimated, and the donors were mostly white British, with more females.

Only in-frame clones appear in the TCRdb table, and some are missing; sequencing was by immunoSEQ multiplex PCR. This listing includes over 120,000 clones. Germline V gene sequence: CDR1 GTSNPN, CDR2 SVGIG (reference sequence). The CDR3 is made up of 15 amino acids. V dropped 4 bases and J dropped 3; count of bases not matched to a gene: 7. Sequences were obtained from peripheral blood. The clonotype was recovered from an adult in good health. The chain is built from TRBV30 and TRBJ2-1; TRBD1 matches at 9 bases. The CDR3 region has the DNA TGTGCCTGGAAGGTGAGGGACAGGGTCTACAATGAGCAGTTCTTC. It encodes CAWKVRDRVYNEQFF. Combining the CDR3 with reference TRBV30 and TRBJ2-1 gives the whole variable domain SQTIHQWPATLVQPVGSPLSLECTVEGTSNPNLYWYRQAAGRGLQLLFYSVGIGQISSEVPQNLSASRPQDRQFILSSKKLLLSDSGFYLCAWKVRDRVYNEQFFGPGTRLTVL.